What follows are 19 T cell receptor beta chains derived from one specimen sequenced in a study of shared T cell receptors in the human thymus. TCRdb's table, derived via immunoSEQ multiplex PCR, lists solely in-frame clones and lacks some. The sample has almost 550,000 clones, around 78% seen once. The same sample was also studied in work on human thymus T cells.

The sequenced material came from thymocytes. The receptor set was obtained from a boy in the first two years of life with a congenital heart defect.

V usage is TRBV5-1 and J usage is TRBJ2-2, with D possibly matching TRBD2 (5 bases). This CDR3 spans 20 amino acids. V dropped 0 bases and J dropped 0 bases, with 21 bases sitting between them. The germline CDR1 and CDR2 sequences are SGHRS and YFSETQ. This CDR3 reads CASSLELTSRGSANTGELFF. The DNA of the CDR3 is TGCGCCAGCAGCTTGGAGTTGACCTCCCGCGGGTCCGCGAACACCGGGGAGCTGTTTTTT. Combining the CDR3 with reference TRBV5-1 and TRBJ2-2 gives the whole variable domain KAGVTQTPRYLIKTRGQQVTLSCSPISGHRSVSWYQQTPGQGLQFLFEYFSETQRNKGNFPGRFSGRQFSNSRSEMNVSTLELGDSALYLCASSLELTSRGSANTGELFFGEGSRLTVL.

This clone was seen a few times. This chain joins TRBV4-1 and TRBJ2-3; TRBD2 aligns across 11 bases. Losses at the gene ends were 2 bases for V and 2 bases for J; bases not matched to a gene: 3. Germline loops: CDR1 MGHRA, CDR2 YSYEKL. The CDR3 has 16 amino acids. The chain's CDR3 is CASSQLAGGTTDTQYF. In DNA form, the CDR3 reads TGCGCCAGCAGCCAACTAGCGGGAGGAACCACAGATACGCAGTATTTT.

The J gene is TRBJ1-5, the V gene TRBV4-3; 7 positions match TRBD1. This CDR3 has 19 residues. Germline CDR1 is LGHNA and CDR2 is YSLEER. The V segment lost 4 bases and the J segment 4 bases; nucleotides outside the gene matches: 19. This CDR3 reads CASSPSKGKGASGNQPQHF. CDR3 sequence (DNA): TGCGCCAGCAGCCCAAGTAAGGGTAAGGGGGCCTCAGGGAATCAGCCCCAGCATTTT.

The V call is TRBV15, the J call TRBJ1-1; the match to TRBD1 covers 7 bases. Germline lookup yields CDR1 LNHNV and CDR2 YYDKDF (reference sequence). V lost 0 bases, J lost 3 bases, and 4 bases stayed unmatched. This CDR3 region has 15 residues. For the CDR3, the DNA is TGTGCCACCAGCAGAGAGACAGGGTTGTACACTGAAGCTTTCTTT. Protein: CATSRETGLYTEAFF.

This clone was detected only once. The chain couples TRBV4-2 to TRBJ1-3; D is possibly TRBD1 (6 bases). With 5 bases removed from V and 0 bases from J, the gap between germline ends came to 17 bases. The germline V gene encodes CDR1 LGHNA and CDR2 YNFKEQ. CDR3 length equals 17 residues. CDR3 DNA: TGTGCCAGCAGCTTTCAACAGGGTTATTTCTCTGGAAACACCATATATTTT. Translation gives CASSFQQGYFSGNTIYF.

The chain employs TRBV10-3 and TRBJ2-7; 11 bases agree with TRBD2. CDR1 is ENHRY and CDR2 is SYGVKD in the germline V gene. The CDR3 covers 19 residues. Trimming removed 2 bases from V and 5 bases from J; junction bases left unmatched: 17. This CDR3 reads CAISEMGLAEGSVIHEQYF. In DNA, the CDR3 is TGTGCCATCAGTGAGATGGGACTAGCGGAGGGGAGCGTAATCCACGAGCAGTACTTC.

The CDR3 DNA reads as TGTGCCAGCAGTGCGAGCGGGAGTATCAATGAGCAGTTCTTC. Residues: CASSASGSINEQFF. The chain uses TRBV6-4 and TRBJ2-1, with 8 bases lining up with TRBD2. The V gene end was trimmed by 4 bases and the J gene end by 6 bases; junction bases not matched to a gene: 5. Germline CDR1 MRHNA, CDR2 SNTAGT. The CDR3 runs 14 residues.

The chain is built from TRBV28 and TRBJ2-2; 14 bases are a match to TRBD2. Germline CDR1 reads MDHEN; CDR2 reads SYDVKM. With 2 bases clipped from V and 6 bases from J, the junction kept 5 bases outside the gene matches. The CDR3 covers 17 residues. CDR3 sequence reads: CASSLGLAGGGSGELFF. The CDR3 DNA reads TGTGCCAGCAGTTTAGGACTAGCGGGAGGTGGGTCCGGGGAGCTGTTTTTT.

The chain's CDR3 is CASSLDAGGSSYEQYF. The CDR3, as DNA: TGCGCCAGCAGCTTGGATGCGGGAGGGAGCTCCTACGAGCAGTACTTC. The gene calls are TRBV5-1 and TRBJ2-7; TRBD2 aligns across 9 bases. This CDR3 is built from 16 residues. Germline CDR1 reads SGHRS; CDR2 reads YFSETQ. Losses at the gene ends were 0 bases for V and 0 bases for J; bases not matched to a gene: 4. Filled out from reference TRBV5-1 and TRBJ2-7, the complete variable domain reads KAGVTQTPRYLIKTRGQQVTLSCSPISGHRSVSWYQQTPGQGLQFLFEYFSETQRNKGNFPGRFSGRQFSNSRSEMNVSTLELGDSALYLCASSLDAGGSSYEQYFGPGTRLTVT.

The V and J genes are TRBV7-9 and TRBJ2-5; D is unresolved. The CDR3 length is 13 residues. V was cut by 1 base and J by 3 bases, with 6 bases left in between. CDR1 SEHNR and CDR2 FQNEAQ come from the germline V gene (reference sequence). As DNA, the CDR3 is TGTGCCAGCAGCTTAGTGGCAGAAGAGACCCAGTACTTC. Translated, it gives CASSLVAEETQYF.

The chain combines TRBV11-3 with TRBJ2-1, with D possibly matching TRBD1 (5 bases). The CDR3 covers 15 residues. V was cut by 1 base and J by 5 bases, with 12 bases left in between. Germline values: CDR1 SGHNT, CDR2 YENEEA. Here the CDR3 reads CASSLGTPLNNEQFF. The CDR3 coding sequence is TGTGCCAGCAGCTTAGGGACACCCCTAAACAATGAGCAGTTCTTC. The variable domain in full, with the rest retrieved from reference TRBV11-3 and TRBJ2-1, is EAGVVQSPRYKIIEKKQPVAFWCNPISGHNTLYWYLQNLGQGPELLIRYENEEAVDDSQLPKDRFSAERLKGVDSTLKIQPAELGDSAVYLCASSLGTPLNNEQFFGPGTRLTVL.

This chain joins TRBV5-1 and TRBJ1-2; tentatively, D is TRBD1 (5 bases). This CDR3 has 15 residues. The V gene's germline CDR1 is SGHRS and CDR2 YFSETQ. The V end lost 1 base, the J end lost 8 bases, and 18 bases lay between the germline ends. The CDR3 loop is CASSLTWDRAGGYTF. The CDR3 nucleotides are TGCGCCAGCAGCTTGACGTGGGACCGAGCGGGGGGCTACACCTTC.

The chain is built from TRBV29-1 and TRBJ2-2, with D perhaps matching TRBD1 (5 bases). V was pared by 8 bases and J by 4 bases, with 17 bases between. The CDR3 has 14 amino acids. The germline CDR1 and CDR2 sequences are SQVTM and ANQGSEA. DNA of the CDR3: TGCAGCACCTCCGGGCCCCAGGGCACCGGGGAGCTGTTTTTT. Protein: CSTSGPQGTGELFF.

The chain is built from TRBV28 and TRBJ2-2; TRBD1 matches 9 bases. Trimming took 3 bases from V and 4 from J; bases not matched to a gene: 3. In germline, CDR1 is MDHEN, CDR2 SYDVKM. The CDR3 sequence is 15 residues long. The CDR3 bases are TGTGCCAGCAGTTTCGGACAGGGGAGCACCGGGGAGCTGTTTTTT. It is translated as CASSFGQGSTGELFF.

The CDR3 protein is CASSLGPSGRTEAFF. The CDR3 DNA follows: TGTGCCAGCAGCTTAGGCCCCAGCGGGAGGACTGAAGCTTTCTTT. The chain joins TRBV13 to TRBJ1-1; D ambiguous. In germline, CDR1 is PRHDT, CDR2 FYEKMQ (reference sequence). The CDR3 totals 15 residues. Trimming shortened V by 0 bases and J by 5 bases, and 13 bases separated the two germline ends.

CDR3 sequence (DNA): TGTGCCAGCAGCTCCCGGGACAGAACCTACGAGCAGTACTTC. It specifies CASSSRDRTYEQYF. This chain joins TRBV7-9 and TRBJ2-7, with 7 bases that match TRBD1. The CDR3 runs 14 residues. V dropped 4 bases and J dropped 2; count of bases not matched to a gene: 5. Germline CDR1 reads SEHNR; CDR2 reads FQNEAQ (reference sequence).

The V call is TRBV19, the J call TRBJ1-5, with 7 bases identical to TRBD1. The CDR3 has 14 amino acids. Germline V CDR1 and CDR2: LNHDA, SQIVND (reference sequence). Trimming at V came to 7 bases and at J to 3 bases, leaving 6 bases not matched to a gene. The CDR3 coding sequence is TGTGCCAGTACCTCGACAGGGTACAATCAGCCCCAGCATTTT. Encoded protein: CASTSTGYNQPQHF.

The rearrangement joins TRBV9 to TRBJ2-7, with 7 nucleotides matching TRBD2. The ends lost 2 bases at V and 5 bases at J; junction bases unmatched: 4. The CDR3 sequence is 13 residues long. The V gene's germline CDR1 is SGDLS and CDR2 YYNGEE. This CDR3 reads CASSVGLDHEQYF. DNA for the CDR3: TGTGCCAGCAGCGTCGGACTAGACCACGAGCAGTACTTC.

The chain is built from TRBV7-9 and TRBJ2-5, with 10 bases fitting TRBD2. Germline values: CDR1 SEHNR, CDR2 FQNEAQ (reference sequence). The CDR3 length is 14 residues. After removal of 6 bases from V and 5 bases from J, the junction contained 6 bases not matched to a gene. The CDR3 coding sequence is TGTGCCAGCAGACCCACGGGACTAGCGGAGACCCAGTACTTC. Its translation: CASRPTGLAETQYF.